A single sample gave rise to the 22 T cell receptor beta chains below, sequenced in a study of cytomegalovirus exposure and HLA in healthy donors (dated by TCRdb to the late 2010s). The library relied on the immunoSEQ multiplex PCR assay. A mixture of 60 forward primers for TCR Vbeta segments and 13 reverse primers for TCR Jbeta segments was used in the multiplex PCR. TCRdb stores this immuneACCESS table with in-frame sequences only. Part of the clones is absent; in the studies checked, under half of the shortfall reflects unresolved V genes, and no reason is known for the rest. The sample table contains about 180,000 clones; only one count was recorded for roughly 80% of them. Roughly 0.5% of the sample belongs to the ten largest clones. Sequences were obtained from PBMCs. The source of these receptors is a woman aged 50 to 60 in good health and CMV-seronegative.

This rearrangement joins TRBV19 to TRBJ1-1; unclear D gene. The CDR3 has 11 residues. V was cut by 6 bases and J by 5 bases, with 7 bases left in between. The germline V gene encodes CDR1 LNHDA and CDR2 SQIVND (reference sequence). CDR3 nucleotides: TGTGCCAGTAGGGGCACTACTGAAGCTTTCTTT. Its protein is CASRGTTEAFF.

The chain joins TRBV27 to TRBJ1-1; TRBD1 aligns across 7 bases. Looked up from germline, CDR1 is MNHEY and CDR2 is SMNVEV (reference sequence). The junction had 2 bases not matched to a gene; V was cut back by 7 bases and J by 9 bases. The CDR3 length is 10 residues. The CDR3 here is CASKGAQAFF. The DNA of the CDR3 is TGTGCCAGCAAGGGGGCTCAAGCTTTCTTT.

This clone was recorded a few times. The rearrangement links TRBV5-4 to TRBJ1-1; D is perhaps TRBD1 (6 bases). V lost 4 bases and J 10 bases, leaving 17 bases between the germline ends. Germline V gene sequence: CDR1 SGHNT, CDR2 YYREEE (reference sequence). The CDR3 sequence is 13 residues long. The CDR3 spells CASSVPGEDRAFF. The DNA of the CDR3 is TGTGCCAGCAGCGTCCCAGGGGAAGATCGAGCTTTCTTT. The full variable domain, with the rest looked up from reference TRBV5-4 and TRBJ1-1, is ETGVTQSPTHLIKTRGQQVTLRCSSQSGHNTVSWYQQALGQGPQFIFQYYREEENGRGNFPPRFSGLQFPNYSSELNVNALELDDSALYLCASSVPGEDRAFFGQGTRLTVV.

V is TRBV19 and J is TRBJ2-1; TRBD2 matches 12 bases. This CDR3 has 19 amino acids. Germline CDR1 and CDR2: LNHDA and SQIVND (reference sequence). J gave up 5 bases and V 3 bases, and 14 bases lay outside the gene matches. The CDR3 DNA reads TGTGCCAGTAGTATGGGTCGGGCTAGCGGGAGGGGAATTCACAATGAGCAGTTCTTC. This encodes CASSMGRASGRGIHNEQFF. Using reference TRBV19 and TRBJ2-1 for the parts outside the CDR3, the full variable domain is DGGITQSPKYLFRKEGQNVTLSCEQNLNHDAMYWYRQDPGQGLRLIYYSQIVNDFQKGDIAEGYSVSREKKESFPLTVTSAQKNPTAFYLCASSMGRASGRGIHNEQFFGPGTRLTVL.

V and J are TRBV7-2 and TRBJ2-5; D might be TRBD2 (6 bases). The CDR3 runs 13 residues. The V gene's germline CDR1 is SGHTA and CDR2 FQGNSA. The V and J ends lost 5 bases and 10 bases respectively, with 17 bases between them. The CDR3: CASSPGLVSGQYF. CDR3 nucleotide sequence: TGTGCCAGCAGCCCGGGACTTGTAAGCGGCCAGTACTTC.

The chain links TRBV6-5 to TRBJ2-7, with TRBD2 matching 7 bases. V shed 6 bases, J shed 2 bases, and the junction held 7 bases outside the gene matches. Germline V gives CDR1 MNHEY, CDR2 SVGAGI. The CDR3 has 14 amino acids. The CDR3 DNA reads TGTGCCAGCAGACAAGCGGGATTGACCTACGAGCAGTACTTC. This gives the protein CASRQAGLTYEQYF.

This rearrangement joins TRBV11-1 to TRBJ2-5; D is perhaps TRBD2 (6 bases). The CDR3 totals 15 residues. V dropped 3 bases and J dropped 0 bases, with 11 bases sitting between them. Germline V gene lookup returns CDR1 SGHAT and CDR2 FQDESV (reference sequence). CDR3 nucleotides: TGTGCCAGCAGCTTTATATTAGCGGACCAAGAGACCCAGTACTTC. This translates into CASSFILADQETQYF.

The chain employs TRBV2 and TRBJ2-3; 9 bases align to TRBD2. This CDR3 has 15 amino acids. CDR1 is SNHLY and CDR2 is FYNNEI in the germline V gene. V was clipped by 2 bases and J by 0 bases; unmatched bases: 0. The DNA of the CDR3 is TGTGCCAGCAGTGAACTAGCGGGGAGCACAGATACGCAGTATTTT. Residues: CASSELAGSTDTQYF.

The CDR3 coding sequence is TGCGCCAGCAGCCAGGGGGTAGCGGGGTGGGAGACCCAGTACTTC. As protein: CASSQGVAGWETQYF. This sequence joins TRBV4-3 and TRBJ2-5; 8 nucleotides align to TRBD2. Germline assignment: CDR1 LGHNA and CDR2 YSLEER. This CDR3 region has 15 residues. J lost 5 bases, V lost 3 bases, and 8 bases had no gene match.

This chain joins TRBV6-5 and TRBJ1-4; no reliable D call. The germline CDR1 and CDR2 sequences are MNHEY and SVGAGI. Trimming cost V 4 bases and J 8 bases, with 17 bases left between them. This CDR3 has 15 amino acids. The DNA for the CDR3 is TGTGCCAGCAGTTCATCTTGGGGAGCTGAAGAAAAACTGTTTTTT. It codes for CASSSSWGAEEKLFF.

The chain links TRBV5-6 to TRBJ2-4, with TRBD1 identical over 7 bases. Germline V gene sequence: CDR1 SGHDT, CDR2 YYEEEE. CDR3 size: 18 residues. Trimming at V came to 2 bases and at J to 0 bases, leaving 11 bases not matched to a gene. CDR3 coding DNA: TGTGCCAGCAGCTTAGAATTGACAGGGAACCTAGCCAAAAACATTCAGTACTTC. Residues: CASSLELTGNLAKNIQYF.

The J gene is TRBJ2-5, the V gene TRBV4-1; weak D call: TRBD2 (5 bases). CDR3 length: 14 amino acids. V was clipped by 0 bases and J by 6 bases, with 11 bases between them. Germline V gives CDR1 MGHRA, CDR2 YSYEKL. The CDR3 is CASSQDDRRKTQYF. The CDR3 DNA is TGCGCCAGCAGCCAAGATGATCGGAGGAAGACCCAGTACTTC.

The chain couples TRBV6-6 to TRBJ1-3, with 7 nucleotides matching TRBD1. Germline-derived CDR1 and CDR2 are MNHNY and SVGAGI (reference sequence). The CDR3 contains 16 residues. The trim removed 2 bases at V and 0 bases at J, leaving 4 bases unmatched. The CDR3 DNA is TGTGCCAGCAGTTACGACAGGGCCTACTCTGGAAACACCATATATTTT. Translated: CASSYDRAYSGNTIYF.

The chain combines TRBV4-1 with TRBJ2-4; 10 bases are shared with TRBD2. With V trimmed by 4 bases and J by 1 base, 16 bases remained unmatched. This CDR3 contains 20 residues. Germline CDR1 reads MGHRA; CDR2 reads YSYEKL. Here the CDR3 reads CASSPPWTSGTLGAKNIQYF. The CDR3 DNA reads as TGCGCCAGCAGCCCTCCCTGGACTAGCGGCACCCTGGGGGCCAAAAACATTCAGTACTTC.

V usage is TRBV13 and J usage is TRBJ2-3, with TRBD2 matching 14 bases. Per the germline V gene, CDR1 is PRHDT and CDR2 is FYEKMQ (reference sequence). V shed 3 bases, J shed 3 bases, and the junction held 5 bases outside the gene matches. The CDR3 extends over 17 amino acids. The CDR3 DNA follows: TGTGCCAGCAGCTTCACCGGACTAGCGGGAGGAACAGATACGCAGTATTTT. Amino acids: CASSFTGLAGGTDTQYF.

The chain joins TRBV5-1 to TRBJ1-2; D might be TRBD1 (6 bases). In germline, CDR1 is SGHRS, CDR2 YFSETQ. This CDR3 comprises 13 residues. V shed 5 bases and J shed 0 bases, with 8 bases lying between them. The CDR3 reads CASRWTANYGYTF. The CDR3 bases are TGCGCCAGCAGATGGACAGCTAACTATGGCTACACCTTC. Using reference TRBV5-1 and TRBJ1-2 for the parts outside the CDR3, the full variable domain is KAGVTQTPRYLIKTRGQQVTLSCSPISGHRSVSWYQQTPGQGLQFLFEYFSETQRNKGNFPGRFSGRQFSNSRSEMNVSTLELGDSALYLCASRWTANYGYTFGSGTRLTVV.

In DNA form, the CDR3 reads TGCGCCAGCAGCTTGGACGCGGGAGGGCCCACCGGGGAGCTGTTTTTT. Its translation is CASSLDAGGPTGELFF. The V gene is TRBV5-1, the J gene TRBJ2-2; 9 nucleotides align to TRBD2. The V segment lost 0 bases and the J segment 4 bases; nucleotides outside the gene matches: 4. Germline V gene lookup returns CDR1 SGHRS and CDR2 YFSETQ. The CDR3 totals 16 residues.

The rearrangement joins TRBV5-1 to TRBJ2-3; D perhaps matches TRBD2 (7 bases). Germline CDR1 is SGHRS and CDR2 is YFSETQ. Trimming pared 6 bases from V and 1 base from J, leaving 12 bases between. The CDR3 is 14 amino acids. CDR3 sequence: CASKGGGGTDTQYF. The CDR3 bases are TGCGCCAGCAAAGGAGGGGGGGGCACAGATACGCAGTATTTT.

J is TRBJ1-3 and V is TRBV27, with 7 bases fitting TRBD1. V lost 6 bases and J lost 0; bases outside the gene matches: 5. Germline-derived CDR1 and CDR2 are MNHEY and SMNVEV (reference sequence). This CDR3 has 15 residues. The CDR3 DNA is TGTGCCAGCAGATTAACAGGGGCCTCTGGAAACACCATATATTTT. Translated, it gives CASRLTGASGNTIYF.

The chain couples TRBV23-1 to TRBJ2-1; 8 positions match TRBD2. TRBV23-1 is an ORF, and what it does is uncertain. The trim removed 0 bases at V and 5 bases at J, leaving 6 bases unmatched. This CDR3 is 16 amino acids long. The CDR3 sequence: CASSQSWIGRDNEQFF. CDR3 in DNA: TGCGCCAGCAGTCAATCGTGGATCGGGAGGGACAATGAGCAGTTCTTC.

V is TRBV4-1 and J is TRBJ1-2; 8 bases are a match to TRBD1. Losses at the gene ends were 1 base for V and 8 bases for J; bases not matched to a gene: 9. Per the germline V gene, CDR1 is MGHRA and CDR2 is YSYEKL. This CDR3 is 15 amino acids long. CDR3 amino acids: CASSQGVGQGFGYTF. The CDR3 DNA reads TGCGCCAGCAGCCAAGGGGTCGGACAGGGTTTCGGCTACACCTTC.

V is TRBV6-6 and J is TRBJ2-3; D may be TRBD1 (6 bases). The length of the CDR3 is 15 residues. V was cut by 4 bases and J by 4 bases, with 15 bases left in between. Per germline, CDR1 MNHNY and CDR2 SVGAGI (reference sequence). As DNA, the CDR3 is TGTGCCAGCAGTTCAGGGGTCCATGGTCCAGATACGCAGTATTTT. This translates into CASSSGVHGPDTQYF.